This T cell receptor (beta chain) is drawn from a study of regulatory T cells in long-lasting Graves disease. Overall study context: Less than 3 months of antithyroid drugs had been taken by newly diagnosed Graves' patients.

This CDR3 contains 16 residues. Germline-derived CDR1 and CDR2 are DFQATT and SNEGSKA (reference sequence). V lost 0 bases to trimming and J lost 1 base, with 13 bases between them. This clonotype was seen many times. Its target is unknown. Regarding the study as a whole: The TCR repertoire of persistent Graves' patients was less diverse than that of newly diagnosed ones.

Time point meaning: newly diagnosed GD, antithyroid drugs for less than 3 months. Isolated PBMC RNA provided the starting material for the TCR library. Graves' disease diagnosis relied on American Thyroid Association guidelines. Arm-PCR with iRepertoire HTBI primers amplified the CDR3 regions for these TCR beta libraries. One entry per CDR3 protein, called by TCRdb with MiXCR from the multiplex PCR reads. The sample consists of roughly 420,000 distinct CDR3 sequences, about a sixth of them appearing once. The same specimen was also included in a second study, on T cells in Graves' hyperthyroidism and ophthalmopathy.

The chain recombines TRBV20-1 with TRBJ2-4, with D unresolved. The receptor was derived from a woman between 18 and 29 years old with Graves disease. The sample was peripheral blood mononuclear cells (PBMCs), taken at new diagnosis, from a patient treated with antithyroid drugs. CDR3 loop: CSARDRGKEAKNIQYF. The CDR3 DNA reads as TGCAGTGCTAGAGATCGTGGGAAGGAGGCCAAAAACATTCAGTACTTC.